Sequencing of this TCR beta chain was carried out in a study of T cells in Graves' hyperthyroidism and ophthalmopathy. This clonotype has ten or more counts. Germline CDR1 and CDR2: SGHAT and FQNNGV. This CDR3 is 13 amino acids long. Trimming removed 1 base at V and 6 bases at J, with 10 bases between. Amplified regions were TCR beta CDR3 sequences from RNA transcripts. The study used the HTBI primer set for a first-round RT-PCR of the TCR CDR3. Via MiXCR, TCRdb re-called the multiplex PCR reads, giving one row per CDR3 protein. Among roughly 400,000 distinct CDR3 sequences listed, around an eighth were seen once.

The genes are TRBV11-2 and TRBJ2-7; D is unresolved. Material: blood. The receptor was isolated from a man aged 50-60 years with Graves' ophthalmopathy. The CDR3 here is CASSLVLGVEQYF. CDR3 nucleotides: TGTGCCAGCAGCTTAGTCCTTGGGGTCGAGCAGTACTTC.